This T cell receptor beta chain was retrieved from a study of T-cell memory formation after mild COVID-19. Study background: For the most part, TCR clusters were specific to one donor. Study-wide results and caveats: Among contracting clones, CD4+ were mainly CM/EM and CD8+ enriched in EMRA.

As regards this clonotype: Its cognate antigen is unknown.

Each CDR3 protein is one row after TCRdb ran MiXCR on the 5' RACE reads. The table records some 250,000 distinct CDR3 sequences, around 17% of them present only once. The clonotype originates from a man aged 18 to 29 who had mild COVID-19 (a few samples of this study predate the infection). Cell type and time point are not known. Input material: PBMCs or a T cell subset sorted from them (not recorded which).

The CDR3 DNA reads as TGTGCCAGCAGTTTAGTTAGCGACCCTGAAGCTTTCTTT. It translates to CASSLVSDPEAFF. V gene TRBV12-3 or TRBV12-4 combines with J gene TRBJ1-1; D not resolved. Trimming cost V 1 base and J 6 bases, with 9 bases left between them. There are 13 residues in the CDR3.